This T cell receptor (beta chain) was recorded in a study of blood T cells in healthy people across ages. A J-beta primer mix and a sample-barcoded 5' primer were used in a second PCR of about 7 to 12 cycles. TCRdb passed the 5' RACE reads through MiXCR, listing each CDR3 protein once. Of approximately 780,000 distinct CDR3 sequences in the sample, approximately 24% were seen once. The CDR3 sequence is 18 residues long. CDR1 is SGHTA, CDR2 FQGNSA, per germline. V lost 8 bases and J lost 1; bases outside the gene matches: 15. Study conclusions and caveats: Per-million-T-cell TCR beta diversity fell roughly linearly with age. A greater number of naive CD4+ cells and higher diversity distinguished long-lived donors from aged donors.

Remarks on this clonotype: No antigen is known for it.

These same records also appear under a second study, on T cells of mothers and their children. That paper notes: Second-PCR amplification with M1S added sample barcodes and 2-4 random nucleotides. Similar effects of thymic selection on TCR recombination output were recorded in related and unrelated pairs.

The source of this sequence is a boy between 10 and 17 years old in good health. The chain employs TRBV7-2 and TRBJ2-1; TRBD1 aligns across 9 bases. The sample comprised blood. The CDR3 coding sequence is TGTGCCAGCCCCTCGACAGGGGGTACCGGCGGTTCCTACAATGAGCAGTTCTTC. Its translation: CASPSTGGTGGSYNEQFF.